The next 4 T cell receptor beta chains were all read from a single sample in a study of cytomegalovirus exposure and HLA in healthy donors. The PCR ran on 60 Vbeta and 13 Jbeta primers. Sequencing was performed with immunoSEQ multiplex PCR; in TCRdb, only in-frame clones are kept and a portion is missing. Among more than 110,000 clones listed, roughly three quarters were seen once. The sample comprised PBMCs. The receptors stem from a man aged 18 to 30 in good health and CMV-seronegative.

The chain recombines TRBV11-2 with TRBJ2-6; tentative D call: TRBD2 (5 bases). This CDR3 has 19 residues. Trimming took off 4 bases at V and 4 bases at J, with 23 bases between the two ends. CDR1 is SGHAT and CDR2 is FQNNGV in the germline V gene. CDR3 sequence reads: CASSSPLEAGTGGANVLTF. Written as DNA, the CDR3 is TGTGCCAGCAGCTCCCCTTTGGAGGCGGGTACTGGGGGGGCCAACGTCCTGACTTTC.

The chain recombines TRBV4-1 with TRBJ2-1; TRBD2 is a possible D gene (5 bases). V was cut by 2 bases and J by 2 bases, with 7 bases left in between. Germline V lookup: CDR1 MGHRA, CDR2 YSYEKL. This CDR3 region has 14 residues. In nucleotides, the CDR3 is TGCGCCAGCAGCCAACCCGGGACCTACAATGAGCAGTTCTTC. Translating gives CASSQPGTYNEQFF.

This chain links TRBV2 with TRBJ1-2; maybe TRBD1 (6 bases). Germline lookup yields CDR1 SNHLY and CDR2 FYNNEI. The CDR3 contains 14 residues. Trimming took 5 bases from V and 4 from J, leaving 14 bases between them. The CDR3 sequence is CASSTWTELYGYTF. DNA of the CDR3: TGTGCCAGCAGTACCTGGACAGAGCTCTATGGCTACACCTTC.

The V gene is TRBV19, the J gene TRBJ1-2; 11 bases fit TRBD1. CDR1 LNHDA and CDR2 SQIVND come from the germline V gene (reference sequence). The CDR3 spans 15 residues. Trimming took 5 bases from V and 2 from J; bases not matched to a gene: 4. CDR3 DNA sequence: TGTGCCAGTAGTTCCGGACAGGGGGCAAACTATGGCTACACCTTC. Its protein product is CASSSGQGANYGYTF.